The 9 T cell receptor beta chains below all came from one sample that was sequenced in a study of shared clonotypes between healthy human individuals. Some clones are missing from TCRdb's copy, which holds only in-frame ones; the method was immunoSEQ multiplex PCR. The sample shows 2 million to 2.5 million clones, approximately 95% of them seen only once. Sequencing was carried out using naive CD4+ T cells from PBMCs. The sample's subset: CD45RA+ positively selected. These receptors were collected from a man aged 18 to 30 in good health. Some clones in this sample may be carry-over from other donors' samples.

V gene TRBV27 combines with J gene TRBJ2-7, with D perhaps matching TRBD1 (6 bases). Germline V gene lookup returns CDR1 MNHEY and CDR2 SMNVEV (reference sequence). V lost 0 bases, J lost 6 bases, and 12 bases lay in between. The CDR3 has 14 amino acids. The CDR3 nucleotides read TGTGCCAGCAGTTTATCCCGACAGGTCGGCGAGCAGTACTTC. It yields the protein CASSLSRQVGEQYF.

The chain uses TRBV6-5 and TRBJ2-7; D is ambiguous. The V end was cut by 2 bases, the J end by 3 bases, with 14 bases between. Germline V gene lookup returns CDR1 MNHEY and CDR2 SVGAGI. The length of the CDR3 is 15 residues. The CDR3 spells CASSYGPFRDYEQYF. CDR3 DNA: TGTGCCAGCAGTTACGGGCCGTTTAGGGACTACGAGCAGTACTTC.

The rearrangement links TRBV28 to TRBJ1-2, with no clear D. CDR3 length: 12 amino acids. CDR1 and CDR2 from the germline V gene are MDHEN and SYDVKM. Trimming removed 3 bases from V and 10 bases from J, with 12 bases in between. The CDR3 loop reads CASSLWGGVYTF. The CDR3, as DNA: TGTGCCAGCAGTTTGTGGGGTGGTGTCTACACCTTC.

This chain links TRBV2 with TRBJ1-5; D call uncertain. Germline V gene sequence: CDR1 SNHLY, CDR2 FYNNEI. Trimming shortened V by 7 bases and J by 0 bases, and 7 bases separated the two germline ends. The CDR3 length is 13 residues. Written as DNA, the CDR3 is TGTGCCAGCAACAGCAATAGCAATCAGCCCCAGCATTTT. Protein: CASNSNSNQPQHF.

With respect to this clone: In the same sample, other DNA sequences code for this CDR3. The chain combines TRBV5-4 with TRBJ1-4, with 11 bases lining up with TRBD1. V was pared by 5 bases and J by 5 bases, with 5 bases of the junction left unmatched. This CDR3 comprises 15 residues. Germline V gives CDR1 SGHNT, CDR2 YYREEE (reference sequence). CDR3 nucleotides: TGTGCCAGCAGTCGGGACAGGGGGGTAAATGAAAAACTGTTTTTT. This translates into CASSRDRGVNEKLFF.

The rearrangement links TRBV5-1 to TRBJ2-2, with D perhaps matching TRBD2 (5 bases). From germline, CDR1 is SGHRS and CDR2 YFSETQ. V was pared by 5 bases and J by 7 bases, with 21 bases between. This CDR3 is 16 amino acids long. In DNA form, the CDR3 reads TGCGCCAGCAGTTTAGAAGGACTGGGCTCGGGCGGGGAGCTGTTTTTT. Encoded protein: CASSLEGLGSGGELFF.

The CDR3: CASSERVGLQETQYF. As DNA, the CDR3 is TGCGCCAGCAGCGAAAGAGTAGGGCTCCAAGAGACCCAGTACTTC. The chain carries TRBV5-1 and TRBJ2-5; unclear D gene. The germline V gene has CDR1 SGHRS and CDR2 YFSETQ. Trimming stripped 4 bases from V and 1 base from J, with 14 bases between. The length of the CDR3 is 15 residues.

The CDR3 here is CASSPRRGFNEKLFF. The CDR3 DNA is TGTGCCAGCAGCCCCCGGCGGGGGTTTAATGAAAAACTGTTTTTT. The V call is TRBV6-5, the J call TRBJ1-4; TRBD1 might be the D (5 bases). CDR1 is MNHEY, CDR2 SVGAGI, per germline. The CDR3 is made up of 15 amino acids. The ends were cut back, 6 bases at V and 4 bases at J, with 15 bases in the middle.

Concerning this clone: Other DNA sequences from this sample encode an identical CDR3 as well. This sequence joins TRBV30 and TRBJ2-7, with D unresolved. Germline-derived CDR1 and CDR2 are GTSNPN and SVGIG (reference sequence). The CDR3 sequence is 11 residues long. V was pared by 1 base and J by 4 bases, with 5 bases between. CDR3: CAWSGGYEQYF. The CDR3 nucleotides read TGTGCCTGGAGTGGAGGATACGAGCAGTACTTC.